The 25 T cell receptor beta chains reported below all come from one sample, sequenced in a study of OX40 agonist ivuxolimab in advanced cancers. Assay used: immunoSEQ multiplex PCR; TCRdb lists only in-frame clones, some missing. The sample includes about 100,000 clones, under 85% of them seen just once. Sequenced here: CD4+ or CD8+ T cells sorted from blood, sampled in a trial of the OX40 agonist ivuxolimab. The receptors come from an adult with an advanced solid tumor such as melanoma, head and neck, liver or kidney cancer.

J is TRBJ1-2 and V is TRBV19; 8 positions agree with TRBD1. The germline V gene has CDR1 LNHDA and CDR2 SQIVND (reference sequence). The CDR3 is 18 residues long. The V and J ends lost 6 bases and 2 bases, in that order; junction bases with no gene match: 17. DNA of the CDR3: TGTGCCAGTAGCCCGACCGGGACAGGAGCATCCTTGAACTATGGCTACACCTTC. Protein sequence: CASSPTGTGASLNYGYTF.

The V and J genes are TRBV4-1 and TRBJ1-2; TRBD1 matches at 7 bases. The CDR3 loop spans 14 amino acids. V trimming: 2 bases; J trimming: 4 bases; junction bases outside the gene matches: 4. Germline CDR1 is MGHRA and CDR2 is YSYEKL. The CDR3 reads CASSQFDRVYGYTF. As DNA, the CDR3 is TGCGCCAGCAGCCAATTTGACAGGGTCTATGGCTACACCTTC.

V is TRBV10-3 and J is TRBJ1-4; 9 bases map to TRBD1. J lost 7 bases, V lost 6 bases, and 6 bases had no gene match. This CDR3 spans 14 amino acids. Germline V gives CDR1 ENHRY, CDR2 SYGVKD. This CDR3 is CAISTGGSGEKLFF. In DNA form, the CDR3 reads TGTGCCATCAGCACAGGGGGCTCGGGTGAAAAACTGTTTTTT.

The chain uses TRBV7-6 and TRBJ2-7; possibly TRBD1 for D (6 bases). V lost 5 bases to trimming and J lost 3 bases, with 11 bases between them. Germline loops: CDR1 SGHVS, CDR2 FNYEAQ. This CDR3 is 13 amino acids long. The CDR3 loop reads CASSPGHNYEQYF. In nucleotides, the CDR3 is TGTGCCAGCAGCCCGGGACACAACTACGAGCAGTACTTC.

V gene TRBV7-8 combines with J gene TRBJ2-5; TRBD2 matches 8 bases. The J call may be faulty, since TRBJ2-7 better matches the DNA end. The CDR3 consists of 13 residues. Germline lookup yields CDR1 SGHVS and CDR2 FQNEAQ. The CDR3 DNA reads TGTGCCAGCAGTTCGGGAGGGCCCTACGAGCAGTACTTC. It translates to CASSSGGPYEQYF.

The chain carries TRBV7-9 and TRBJ1-1; weak D call: TRBD1 (6 bases). This CDR3 comprises 17 residues. V was clipped by 0 bases and J by 3 bases, with 17 bases between them. Germline CDR1 SEHNR, CDR2 FQNEAQ (reference sequence). CDR3 loop: CASSLAGYGAGDTEAFF. The CDR3 bases are TGTGCCAGCAGCTTAGCGGGTTACGGGGCAGGGGACACTGAAGCTTTCTTT.

The J gene is TRBJ2-3, the V gene TRBV27, with D possibly being TRBD1 (6 bases). The V end was cut by 6 bases, the J end by 0 bases, with 13 bases between. The CDR3 has 15 amino acids. Per germline, CDR1 MNHEY and CDR2 SMNVEV (reference sequence). As DNA, the CDR3 is TGTGCCAGCAGGATGGACAGCACTAGCACAGATACGCAGTATTTT. Translated, it gives CASRMDSTSTDTQYF.

This chain links TRBV4-3 with TRBJ2-3; 8 bases line up with TRBD2. Germline assignment: CDR1 LGHNA and CDR2 YSLEER. J lost 0 bases, V lost 4 bases, and 12 bases had no gene match. The CDR3 length is 18 residues. CDR3 amino acids: CASSPGRGARASTDTQYF. The DNA for the CDR3 is TGCGCCAGCAGCCCCGGGCGGGGGGCCCGTGCTAGCACAGATACGCAGTATTTT.

This clone is a singleton in its sample. The chain employs TRBV2 and TRBJ1-2, with D hard to call. CDR1 and CDR2 (germline): SNHLY, FYNNEI. The CDR3 covers 15 residues. V gave up 3 bases and J gave up 0 bases, with 11 bases separating them. This chain's CDR3 is CASSDSAAANYGYTF. The CDR3 region has the DNA TGTGCCAGCAGTGATTCGGCAGCCGCTAACTATGGCTACACCTTC.

The J gene is TRBJ2-3, the V gene TRBV4-3; possibly TRBD2 for D (6 bases). The CDR3 runs to 13 residues. V was cut by 4 bases and J by 2 bases, with 7 bases left in between. Germline values: CDR1 LGHNA, CDR2 YSLEER. The CDR3 protein is CASSRDSTDTQYF. The CDR3 DNA reads TGCGCCAGCAGCCGGGACTCCACAGATACGCAGTATTTT.

The chain joins TRBV21-1 to TRBJ1-1; TRBD1 was called by the table and not checked on the DNA. TRBV21-1 is classified as a pseudogene. This CDR3 comprises 18 residues. The CDR3 region is CASSKVPGTGEVNTEAFF. DNA of the CDR3: TGTGCCAGCAGCAAGGTCCCGGGGACAGGGGAGGTGAACACTGAAGCTTTCTTT.

The chain couples TRBV11-1 to TRBJ2-7; D is possibly TRBD2 (5 bases). Looked up from germline, CDR1 is SGHAT and CDR2 is FQDESV (reference sequence). This CDR3 is 15 amino acids long. V was clipped by 5 bases and J by 0 bases, with 14 bases between them. CDR3 nucleotides: TGTGCCAGCAGCCTTAGGCGGGTCAGCTCCTACGAGCAGTACTTC. Protein product: CASSLRRVSSYEQYF.

This clone showed up just a few times. This chain links TRBV11-2 with TRBJ2-3, with D unresolved. Deletions cut 5 bases from V and 4 bases from J, with 10 bases between. The CDR3 has 13 residues. CDR1 SGHAT and CDR2 FQNNGV come from the germline V gene. Written as DNA, the CDR3 is TGTGCCAGCAGCGTTATTAGAGCAGATACGCAGTATTTT. Translated, it gives CASSVIRADTQYF.

The chain couples TRBV19 to TRBJ1-4; the D is unclear. The germline gives CDR1 LNHDA, CDR2 SQIVND (reference sequence). V was clipped by 2 bases and J by 4 bases, with 5 bases between them. CDR3 length: 13 residues. CDR3 in DNA: TGTGCCAGTAGTATACAAAATAATGAAAAACTGTTTTTT. Translation gives CASSIQNNEKLFF.

This chain joins TRBV19 and TRBJ1-2; possible D gene TRBD1, 6 bases. Germline CDR1 and CDR2: LNHDA and SQIVND (reference sequence). Trimming took off 9 bases at V and 4 bases at J, with 21 bases between the two ends. The CDR3 extends over 15 amino acids. The CDR3 is CASAPPGTPVYGYTF. The CDR3 DNA sequence: TGTGCCAGCGCTCCCCCCGGGACACCTGTCTATGGCTACACCTTC. Full variable domain (rest looked up from reference TRBV19 and TRBJ1-2): DGGITQSPKYLFRKEGQNVTLSCEQNLNHDAMYWYRQDPGQGLRLIYYSQIVNDFQKGDIAEGYSVSREKKESFPLTVTSAQKNPTAFYLCASAPPGTPVYGYTFGSGTRLTVV.

The genes are TRBV5-1 and TRBJ2-7; TRBD1 agrees at 10 bases. The CDR3 totals 21 residues. CDR1 is SGHRS, CDR2 YFSETQ, per germline. With V trimmed by 0 bases and J by 4 bases, 22 bases remained unmatched. The CDR3 nucleotides read TGCGCCAGCAGCTTGGCTTGGGACAGGGGTTATCGGCGGGAGGTGGTGTACGAGCAGTACTTC. Encoded protein: CASSLAWDRGYRREVVYEQYF.

The chain is built from TRBV5-1 and TRBJ1-1; 7 positions agree with TRBD1. Germline V gene data show CDR1 as SGHRS and CDR2 as YFSETQ. The CDR3 runs to 15 residues. The V gene end was trimmed by 4 bases and the J gene end by 0 bases; junction bases not matched to a gene: 6. Here the CDR3 reads CASSQDRAVNTEAFF. The DNA for the CDR3 is TGCGCCAGCAGCCAAGACAGGGCGGTGAACACTGAAGCTTTCTTT. The full variable domain, with the rest looked up from reference TRBV5-1 and TRBJ1-1, is KAGVTQTPRYLIKTRGQQVTLSCSPISGHRSVSWYQQTPGQGLQFLFEYFSETQRNKGNFPGRFSGRQFSNSRSEMNVSTLELGDSALYLCASSQDRAVNTEAFFGQGTRLTVV.

The chain joins TRBV27 to TRBJ2-1; 9 bases match TRBD2. The V segment lost 4 bases and the J segment 9 bases; nucleotides outside the gene matches: 13. Germline assignment: CDR1 MNHEY and CDR2 SMNVEV (reference sequence). The CDR3 runs to 16 residues. The DNA of the CDR3 is TGTGCCAGCAGTTCCCTGGCGGGAGGGCCTGTTGCTGAGCAGTTCTTC. Its protein is CASSSLAGGPVAEQFF.

The chain couples TRBV23-1 to TRBJ2-7; unclear D gene. TRBV23-1 is flagged as an ORF with uncertain function. The CDR3 sequence is 11 residues long. V was pared by 4 bases and J by 5 bases, with 6 bases between. This CDR3 reads CASSREDEQYF. The DNA of the CDR3 is TGCGCCAGCAGTCGGGAAGACGAGCAGTACTTC.

The chain combines TRBV2 with TRBJ2-2; TRBD1 agrees at 8 bases. This CDR3 has 14 residues. The ends lost 7 bases at V and 6 bases at J; junction bases unmatched: 7. CDR1 and CDR2 from the germline V gene are SNHLY and FYNNEI. For the CDR3, the DNA is TGTGCCAGCACCTACAGGGGGGACGCCGGGGAGCTGTTTTTT. Its translation: CASTYRGDAGELFF.

The chain has TRBV21-1 and TRBJ2-7. TRBV21-1 is assigned pseudogene status. CDR3 length: 14 amino acids. The CDR3 coding sequence is TGTGCCAGCAGCGAGCGACATTTTTGGGACGAGCAGTACTTC. It encodes CASSERHFWDEQYF.

The V and J genes are TRBV29-1 and TRBJ2-7; 7 bases match TRBD1. Germline lookup yields CDR1 SQVTM and CDR2 ANQGSEA. V trimming: 5 bases; J trimming: 2 bases; junction bases outside the gene matches: 6. This CDR3 has 13 residues. This chain's CDR3 is CSVLGTETYEQYF. CDR3 nucleotides: TGCAGCGTTCTCGGGACAGAGACCTACGAGCAGTACTTC.

This chain joins TRBV9 and TRBJ2-7, with 7 nucleotides matching TRBD2. Germline V CDR1 and CDR2: SGDLS, YYNGEE. There are 15 residues in the CDR3. The V and J ends lost 4 bases and 1 base, in that order; junction bases with no gene match: 8. Written as DNA, the CDR3 is TGTGCCAGCAGCCCTTCGGGGGGAGTTTCCTACGAGCAGTACTTC. This translates into CASSPSGGVSYEQYF.

This clone was recorded once. The chain is built from TRBV7-9 and TRBJ2-1; D unclear. Germline V CDR1 and CDR2: SEHNR, FQNEAQ (reference sequence). Between the trimmed V and J ends, which lost 0 bases and 9 bases, there was a span of 12 bases. This CDR3 region has 14 residues. The CDR3 region is CASSLASTLFEQFF. Written as DNA, the CDR3 is TGTGCCAGCAGCTTAGCTTCAACTCTGTTTGAGCAGTTCTTC.

The CDR3 nucleotides are TGTGCCAGCAGCCCACTTGAGGCTACGCAGTATTTT. Translating it yields CASSPLEATQYF. The chain has TRBV7-2 and TRBJ2-3, with D uncertain. Germline CDR1 and CDR2: SGHTA and FQGNSA. Trimming took off 5 bases at V and 8 bases at J, with 11 bases between the two ends. This CDR3 has 12 amino acids.